Each of the 30 T cell receptor beta chains below was sequenced from the same sample in a study of T cell responses to AZD1222 COVID-19 vaccine. Libraries were prepared by immunoSEQ multiplex PCR; TCRdb keeps only in-frame clonotypes and omits some of them. The table records 66,000 or so clones, roughly 87% of them present only once. Here the sequenced sample was peripheral blood, taken on day 0 of AZD1222 vaccination. The receptors stem from an adult in good health.

This clone came up once. V usage is TRBV7-2 and J usage is TRBJ1-6, with D unclear. In germline, CDR1 is SGHTA, CDR2 FQGNSA. V was clipped by 2 bases and J by 8 bases, with 7 bases between them. The CDR3 is 13 residues long. CDR3 sequence: CASSLRSDSPLHF. The DNA of the CDR3 is TGTGCCAGCAGCTTACGGTCCGATTCACCCCTCCACTTT.

The gene calls are TRBV30 and TRBJ1-6; 8 nucleotides line up with TRBD1. The V segment lost 5 bases and the J segment 0 bases; nucleotides outside the gene matches: 9. The CDR3 totals 17 residues. Germline assignment: CDR1 GTSNPN and CDR2 SVGIG (reference sequence). The CDR3 DNA reads as TGTGCCTGGGGCTACAGGACAGGGAGCTCCTATAATTCACCCCTCCACTTT. Protein: CAWGYRTGSSYNSPLHF.

This chain connects TRBV4-2 to TRBJ1-3; D gene ambiguous. V was cut by 0 bases and J by 4 bases, with 13 bases left in between. CDR1 is LGHNA, CDR2 YNFKEQ, per germline. This CDR3 is 16 amino acids long. CDR3 protein: CASSQDPAGTGNTIYF. The DNA of the CDR3 is TGTGCCAGCAGCCAAGACCCCGCGGGAACCGGAAACACCATATATTTT.

The genes are TRBV29-1 and TRBJ2-7; perhaps TRBD2 as D (5 bases). Germline V gene data show CDR1 as SQVTM and CDR2 as ANQGSEA. V was clipped by 5 bases and J by 0 bases, with 11 bases between them. This CDR3 comprises 13 residues. The CDR3 sequence: CSVRTGISYEQYF. Written as DNA, the CDR3 is TGCAGCGTTCGGACGGGGATCTCCTACGAGCAGTACTTC.

The genes are TRBV15 and TRBJ1-4; D ambiguous. CDR3 size: 14 residues. V lost 1 base and J lost 4, with 7 bases in between. Germline CDR1 LNHNV, CDR2 YYDKDF (reference sequence). CDR3 nucleotide sequence: TGTGCCACCAGCAGAGGAGAGGTTAATGAAAAACTGTTTTTT. Its protein is CATSRGEVNEKLFF.

This sequence joins TRBV5-1 and TRBJ1-3; a possible D gene is TRBD1 (5 bases). The CDR3 consists of 15 residues. Germline V CDR1 and CDR2: SGHRS, YFSETQ. V was trimmed by 4 bases and J by 0 bases, leaving 11 bases between them. DNA for the CDR3: TGCGCCAGCAGCGGAGGGGACGGCTCTGGAAACACCATATATTTT. Amino acid sequence: CASSGGDGSGNTIYF. The whole variable domain, remainder taken from reference TRBV5-1 and TRBJ1-3, is KAGVTQTPRYLIKTRGQQVTLSCSPISGHRSVSWYQQTPGQGLQFLFEYFSETQRNKGNFPGRFSGRQFSNSRSEMNVSTLELGDSALYLCASSGGDGSGNTIYFGEGSWLTVV.

This clone was seen repeatedly, ten times or more. This chain links TRBV6-1 with TRBJ2-7, with 7 bases aligning to TRBD1. The junction had 0 bases not matched to a gene; V was cut back by 1 base and J by 0 bases. CDR1 MNHNS and CDR2 SASEGT come from the germline V gene. The length of the CDR3 is 14 residues. The CDR3 sequence is CASSEGDSSYEQYF. Written as DNA, the CDR3 is TGTGCCAGCAGTGAAGGGGACAGCTCCTACGAGCAGTACTTC.

This rearrangement joins TRBV19 to TRBJ1-4; possibly TRBD1 for D (5 bases). This CDR3 has 14 residues. V dropped 8 bases and J dropped 3 bases, with 13 bases sitting between them. Germline V CDR1 and CDR2: LNHDA, SQIVND (reference sequence). For the CDR3, the DNA is TGTGCCAGTCGTCCACAGGAATCTAATGAAAAACTGTTTTTT. Residues: CASRPQESNEKLFF.

The gene calls are TRBV13 and TRBJ2-7, with D possibly being TRBD1 (5 bases). Germline V gene lookup returns CDR1 PRHDT and CDR2 FYEKMQ (reference sequence). Trimming left V 1 base short and J 5 bases short, with 12 bases between. The CDR3 runs to 14 residues. CDR3 bases: TGTGCCAGCAGCTTAGCTCAGGGCTACCACGAGCAGTACTTC. Translated, it gives CASSLAQGYHEQYF.

J is TRBJ1-2 and V is TRBV6-1, with D unresolved. Germline lookup yields CDR1 MNHNS and CDR2 SASEGT. The CDR3 sequence is 16 residues long. V was shortened by 0 bases and J by 0 bases, with 11 bases between the two germline ends. DNA for the CDR3: TGTGCCAGCAGTGAAGCCGGGTCGGAGGCTAACTATGGCTACACCTTC. Its protein is CASSEAGSEANYGYTF.

The V gene is TRBV10-3, the J gene TRBJ1-2, with a weak D call TRBD1 (6 bases). Germline values: CDR1 ENHRY, CDR2 SYGVKD. V was cut by 4 bases and J by 1 base, with 13 bases left in between. The CDR3 totals 15 residues. Written as DNA, the CDR3 is TGTGCCATCAGTGCGAGGACAGAGTTTAACTATGGCTACACCTTC. Translated, it gives CAISARTEFNYGYTF.

The J gene is TRBJ1-2, the V gene TRBV4-3; D is undetermined. CDR1 is LGHNA, CDR2 YSLEER, per germline. Deletions cut 1 base from V and 5 bases from J, with 14 bases between. The length of the CDR3 is 15 residues. CDR3 nucleotides: TGCGCCAGCAGCCAAGCGGCGGCCTGGACTTATGGCTACACCTTC. This gives the protein CASSQAAAWTYGYTF.

V and J are TRBV6-5 and TRBJ1-1; no definite D call. Trimming removed 7 bases at V and 0 bases at J, with 9 bases between. The CDR3 has 13 residues. Germline-derived CDR1 and CDR2 are MNHEY and SVGAGI. The CDR3 loop is CASTPGLNTEAFF. The CDR3 DNA follows: TGTGCCAGCACCCCCGGGCTGAACACTGAAGCTTTCTTT.

A single count supports this clone. V gene TRBV6-2 or TRBV6-3 combines with J gene TRBJ2-7, with TRBD1 matching 7 bases. This CDR3 has 16 residues. Germline CDR1 is MNHEY and CDR2 is SVGEGT. Losses at the gene ends were 0 bases for V and 3 bases for J; bases not matched to a gene: 8. CDR3 loop: CASSYSRGPYFYEQYF. In DNA, the CDR3 is TGTGCCAGCAGTTACTCGAGGGGGCCCTACTTCTACGAGCAGTACTTC.

The chain employs TRBV5-4 and TRBJ1-1, with TRBD1 matching 7 bases. This CDR3 has 15 residues. Germline V CDR1 and CDR2: SGHNT, YYREEE (reference sequence). The trim removed 0 bases at V and 0 bases at J, leaving 2 bases unmatched. The CDR3 DNA reads TGTGCCAGCAGCTTGGAGGGACAGCTGAACACTGAAGCTTTCTTT. Translated: CASSLEGQLNTEAFF.

The rearrangement joins TRBV3-1 (or the pseudogene TRBV3-2) to TRBJ2-3; 12 bases match TRBD2. The V gene end was trimmed by 0 bases and the J gene end by 6 bases; junction bases not matched to a gene: 4. Germline assignment: CDR1 LGHDT and CDR2 YNNKEL (reference sequence). This CDR3 is built from 16 residues. The CDR3 nucleotides read TGTGCCAGCAGCCAAGATCTAGCGGGGGGGAGGGATACGCAGTATTTT. Translating it yields CASSQDLAGGRDTQYF.

The chain joins TRBV6-2 or TRBV6-3 to TRBJ1-4; 8 nucleotides agree with TRBD1. With 6 bases clipped from V and 7 bases from J, the junction kept 10 bases outside the gene matches. The CDR3 loop spans 15 amino acids. In germline, CDR1 is MNHEY, CDR2 SVGEGT. CDR3: CASSNPGGEGEKLFF. In DNA form, the CDR3 reads TGTGCCAGCAGCAACCCAGGGGGCGAGGGTGAAAAACTGTTTTTT.

This clone was recorded a few times. The rearrangement uses TRBV2 and TRBJ2-3, with 10 bases identical to TRBD2. Germline V CDR1 and CDR2: SNHLY, FYNNEI. The CDR3 is made up of 12 amino acids. V shed 5 bases and J 8 bases; nucleotides not matched to a gene: 1. CDR3 in amino acids: CASSPSGGTQYF. In nucleotides, the CDR3 is TGTGCCAGCAGTCCTAGCGGGGGTACGCAGTATTTT.

The chain carries TRBV11-3 and TRBJ2-3, with 12 bases matching TRBD2. The length of the CDR3 is 16 residues. Germline assignment: CDR1 SGHNT and CDR2 YENEEA. The ends lost 5 bases at V and 5 bases at J; junction bases unmatched: 8. For the CDR3, the DNA is TGTGCCAGCAGCCCCGGAACTAGCGGGAGGATAGATACGCAGTATTTT. Its translation: CASSPGTSGRIDTQYF.

V gene TRBV19 combines with J gene TRBJ2-7; TRBD1 agrees at 7 bases. The CDR3 consists of 13 residues. The V segment lost 8 bases and the J segment 2 bases; nucleotides outside the gene matches: 6. Germline lookup yields CDR1 LNHDA and CDR2 SQIVND (reference sequence). CDR3 residues: CASRRGTAYEQYF. The CDR3 region has the DNA TGTGCCAGTCGAAGGGGGACAGCCTACGAGCAGTACTTC.

The V and J genes are TRBV7-9 and TRBJ2-2; D not certain. The length of the CDR3 is 14 residues. Trimming removed 6 bases from V and 2 bases from J, with 10 bases in between. CDR1 and CDR2 (germline): SEHNR, FQNEAQ (reference sequence). The CDR3 coding sequence is TGTGCCAGCAGGGCGACTGTAAACACCGGGGAGCTGTTTTTT. This translates into CASRATVNTGELFF.

J is TRBJ2-1 and V is TRBV7-9; the match to TRBD2 covers 7 bases. The ends lost 2 bases at V and 3 bases at J; junction bases unmatched: 16. Germline-derived CDR1 and CDR2 are SEHNR and FQNEAQ (reference sequence). The CDR3 totals 19 residues. The CDR3 sequence: CASSLNKRSGLNDYNEQFF. DNA of the CDR3: TGTGCCAGCAGCTTAAATAAACGTAGCGGGCTAAATGACTACAATGAGCAGTTCTTC.

The chain recombines TRBV6-1 with TRBJ1-2; D not certain. The germline V and J ends were trimmed by 3 bases and 4 bases, with 18 bases remaining between them. The CDR3 has 16 residues. CDR1 MNHNS and CDR2 SASEGT come from the germline V gene. CDR3 sequence: CASSDPGRQSFYGYTF. In DNA form, the CDR3 reads TGTGCCAGCAGTGACCCCGGGAGACAATCCTTCTATGGCTACACCTTC.

The rearrangement links TRBV7-9 to TRBJ1-4; 8 bases line up with TRBD1. After removal of 5 bases from V and 4 bases from J, the junction contained 3 bases not matched to a gene. The CDR3 covers 14 residues. CDR1 and CDR2 from the germline V gene are SEHNR and FQNEAQ (reference sequence). The CDR3 DNA reads TGTGCCAGCAGCGAGACAGGGGATAATGAAAAACTGTTTTTT. The encoded protein is CASSETGDNEKLFF.

J is TRBJ2-3 and V is TRBV5-1; D remains ambiguous. The V end lost 0 bases, the J end lost 2 bases, and 10 bases lay between the germline ends. Germline V lookup: CDR1 SGHRS, CDR2 YFSETQ. The CDR3 covers 15 residues. Here the CDR3 reads CASSLVGLDTDTQYF. CDR3 in DNA: TGCGCCAGCAGCTTGGTCGGGTTGGACACAGATACGCAGTATTTT.

The rearrangement links TRBV7-2 to TRBJ2-1; 12 positions agree with TRBD1. This CDR3 has 15 amino acids. The V gene end was trimmed by 5 bases and the J gene end by 7 bases; junction bases not matched to a gene: 6. Per the germline V gene, CDR1 is SGHTA and CDR2 is FQGNSA. The CDR3 DNA is TGTGCCAGCAGCGACCGGGACAGGGGGCGTAATGAGCAGTTCTTC. Protein product: CASSDRDRGRNEQFF.

This chain uses TRBV3-1 (or the pseudogene TRBV3-2) with TRBJ2-5; the D gene could be TRBD1 or TRBD2 (5 bases each). The V end lost 1 base, the J end lost 5 bases, and 11 bases lay between the germline ends. The CDR3 totals 14 residues. Germline CDR1 reads LGHDT; CDR2 reads YNNKEL (reference sequence). CDR3 nucleotide sequence: TGTGCCAGCAGCCAAGTCGGGGCCCGGGAGACCCAGTACTTC. Its protein is CASSQVGARETQYF.

This clone has only a few counts. V and J are TRBV5-1 and TRBJ1-5; no clear D gene. Trimming cost V 0 bases and J 3 bases, with 7 bases left between them. Germline V lookup: CDR1 SGHRS, CDR2 YFSETQ. This CDR3 contains 14 residues. The CDR3 DNA follows: TGCGCCAGCAGCTTGGGGGAGGTCAATCAGCCCCAGCATTTT. It encodes CASSLGEVNQPQHF.

V usage is TRBV5-1 and J usage is TRBJ2-5, with unresolved D. Trimming stripped 0 bases from V and 2 bases from J, with 5 bases between. The CDR3 is made up of 13 amino acids. Germline V gives CDR1 SGHRS, CDR2 YFSETQ. The CDR3 DNA reads as TGCGCCAGCAGCTTGGGGTCTCAAGAGACCCAGTACTTC. This gives the protein CASSLGSQETQYF.

The genes are TRBV11-2 and TRBJ1-1; possibly TRBD1 for D (5 bases). CDR1 and CDR2 from the germline V gene are SGHAT and FQNNGV. Trimming removed 5 bases from V and 5 bases from J, with 21 bases in between. This CDR3 is 16 amino acids long. CDR3 nucleotide sequence: TGTGCCAGCAGCGGCGGGGGGTCAAGGGGTGGTACTGAAGCTTTCTTT. Translating gives CASSGGGSRGGTEAFF. Together with reference TRBV11-2 and TRBJ1-1, the CDR3 gives the full variable domain: EAGVAQSPRYKIIEKRQSVAFWCNPISGHATLYWYQQILGQGPKLLIQFQNNGVVDDSQLPKDRFSAERLKGVDSTLKIQPAKLEDSAVYLCASSGGGSRGGTEAFFGQGTRLTVV.